Presented here are 8 T cell receptor beta chains from one specimen sequenced in a study of blood T cell repertoires in COVID-19. TCRdb's copy holds only in-frame clones and misses some; the assay was immunoSEQ multiplex PCR. The table records 250,000 to 400,000 clones, about 85% of them present only once. The specimen was PBMCs or T cells enriched from blood (not recorded which). These receptors were collected from a woman aged 25 to 45 who had been exposed to COVID-19.

This clone was observed once. The genes are TRBV28 and TRBJ2-7, with D perhaps matching TRBD2 (6 bases). Trimming left V 6 bases short and J 4 bases short, with 13 bases between. CDR1 and CDR2 (germline): MDHEN, SYDVKM. This CDR3 comprises 13 residues. CDR3 sequence (DNA): TGTGCCAGCAGCGGAGGGGCGAGTTACGAGCAGTACTTC. Residues: CASSGGASYEQYF.

The V call is TRBV27, the J call TRBJ1-2, with D perhaps matching TRBD1 (6 bases). CDR3 length equals 15 residues. Per the germline V gene, CDR1 is MNHEY and CDR2 is SMNVEV (reference sequence). Trimming cost V 4 bases and J 3 bases, with 15 bases left between them. The CDR3 here is CASSWGGGVHYGYTF. DNA of the CDR3: TGTGCCAGCAGTTGGGGAGGGGGGGTACACTATGGCTACACCTTC.

The chain combines TRBV27 with TRBJ2-1, with TRBD2 matching 8 bases. The CDR3 loop spans 18 amino acids. The germline V gene has CDR1 MNHEY and CDR2 SMNVEV (reference sequence). With 1 base clipped from V and 5 bases from J, the junction kept 13 bases outside the gene matches. CDR3 nucleotide sequence: TGTGCCAGCAGTTTATACCCTAGCGGGCCCTACAGGCACAATGAGCAGTTCTTC. It is translated as CASSLYPSGPYRHNEQFF.

This chain uses TRBV28 with TRBJ1-5; no firm D call. The germline gives CDR1 MDHEN, CDR2 SYDVKM. V gave up 7 bases and J gave up 4 bases, with 11 bases separating them. The CDR3 extends over 13 amino acids. The CDR3 is CASTLTGNQPQHF. The CDR3 DNA reads TGTGCCAGCACCCTTACGGGGAATCAGCCCCAGCATTTT.

This chain joins TRBV19 and TRBJ1-5; TRBD1 aligns across 9 bases. CDR3 length: 13 residues. The J segment lost 7 bases and the V segment lost 9 bases, leaving 7 bases of the junction unmatched. The V gene's germline CDR1 is LNHDA and CDR2 SQIVND (reference sequence). The CDR3 nucleotides are TGTGCCAGCAACGACAGGGGGGGACAGCCCCAGCATTTT. It yields the protein CASNDRGGQPQHF.

This clone has at least ten counts. V and J are TRBV9 and TRBJ2-2, with 11 bases that match TRBD1. After removal of 3 bases from V and 4 bases from J, the junction contained 8 bases not matched to a gene. Germline-derived CDR1 and CDR2 are SGDLS and YYNGEE. The CDR3 is 17 residues long. The CDR3 sequence: CASSARTGGLGTGELFF. The CDR3 DNA reads TGTGCCAGCAGCGCACGGACAGGGGGCTTAGGCACCGGGGAGCTGTTTTTT.

V usage is TRBV27 and J usage is TRBJ2-3; unclear D gene. Trimming took off 2 bases at V and 0 bases at J, with 3 bases between the two ends. Germline CDR1 and CDR2: MNHEY and SMNVEV (reference sequence). This CDR3 is 13 amino acids long. The DNA of the CDR3 is TGTGCCAGCAGTTTAACTAGCACAGATACGCAGTATTTT. It translates to CASSLTSTDTQYF.

The chain carries TRBV28 and TRBJ2-1; 10 bases are shared with TRBD2. This CDR3 region has 15 residues. Germline V gene data show CDR1 as MDHEN and CDR2 as SYDVKM. V trimming: 5 bases; J trimming: 8 bases; junction bases outside the gene matches: 9. Here the CDR3 DNA reads TGTGCCAGCAGTGAACGCGCTAGCGGGAGCTATGAGCAGTTCTTC. Translating it yields CASSERASGSYEQFF. The complete variable domain, with remaining parts taken from reference TRBV28 and TRBJ2-1, reads DVKVTQSSRYLVKRTGEKVFLECVQDMDHENMFWYRQDPGLGLRLIYFSYDVKMKEKGDIPEGYSVSREKKERFSLILESASTNQTSMYLCASSERASGSYEQFFGPGTRLTVL.